The rows below give T cell receptor beta chains drawn from one sample of a study of beta chain features in type 1 diabetes. Repertoires were generated with immunoSEQ multiplex PCR, while TCRdb's copy carries only in-frame clones and drops some. The sample records about 360,000 clones, 10% to 15% being singletons. Sample: naive CD4+ T cells from blood. These receptors were taken from a man aged 18 to 30 in good health. The CDR3 runs from the conserved cysteine through the conserved F or W. The D gene is left open where the match is weak. Rows may omit the clone size; those that give it use once, few, many or a size class.

TRBJ2-1,.,.,TRBV9,TGTGCCAGCAGAGGGGGGGGCAGCTCCTACAATGAGCAGTTCTTC,CASRGGGSSYNEQFF
TRBJ2-1,.,.,TRBV4-1,TGCGCCAACAGACGTGTGGGGGGAGGTGAGCAGTTCTTC,CANRRVGGGEQFF
TRBJ2-7,.,.,TRBV6-5,TGTGCCAGCACTCCCCCCGGAGACAGCTCCTACGAGCAGTACTTC,CASTPPGDSSYEQYF
TRBJ2-3,TRBD2,.,TRBV4-3,TGCGCCAGCAGCCAAGGGAGCGGGGGGGCGACAGATACGCAGTATTTT,CASSQGSGGATDTQYF
TRBJ2-7,TRBD1,few,TRBV28,TGTGCCAGCAGTATTACCGGGACAGGGCCGTTCTTC,CASSITGTGPFF
TRBJ1-1,.,.,TRBV7-9,TGTGCCAGCAGCCTCCAGGGTGGCACTGAAGCTTTCTTT,CASSLQGGTEAFF
TRBJ2-1,TRBD1,.,TRBV28,TGTGCCAGCAGTTTATCCCAGGGGGCGTACAATGAGCAGTTCTTC,CASSLSQGAYNEQFF
TRBJ1-5,.,.,TRBV4-3,TGCGCCAGCAGCCAAGCTAGGGAGGGGAATCAGCCCCAGCATTTT,CASSQAREGNQPQHF
TRBJ2-3,TRBD1,few,TRBV7-2,TGTGCCAGCAGCTTAGCGGGACAGAAAGCAGATACGCAGTATTTT,CASSLAGQKADTQYF
TRBJ1-2,.,.,TRBV19,TGTGCCAGTAGTACGGAGCTCTATGGCTACACCTTC,CASSTELYGYTF
TRBJ1-2,TRBD1,.,TRBV7-2,TGTGCCAGCAGCTCCAAACAGGGGGCTGGAGGCTACACCTTC,CASSSKQGAGGYTF
TRBJ1-2,TRBD1,few,TRBV29-1,TGCAGCGTTGAACCCTCGTTCGGACAGGGGGGACATGGCTACACCTTC,CSVEPSFGQGGHGYTF
TRBJ2-5,.,.,TRBV14,TGTGCCAGCGCCAGAGACAGGAAAGAGACCCAGTACTTC,CASARDRKETQYF
TRBJ1-1,TRBD1,.,TRBV5-1,TGCGCCAGCAGCTCCTTGGGGGGACAGGGGGCTCAGAACACTGAAGCTTTCTTT,CASSSLGGQGAQNTEAFF
TRBJ2-3,.,few,TRBV9,TGTGCCAGCAGCGCCCTGGAGTCTAGCACAGATACGCAGTATTTT,CASSALESSTDTQYF
TRBJ1-5,TRBD1,few,TRBV28,TGTGCCAGCACCGACAGGGGTGAAGGCAATCAGCCCCAGCATTTT,CASTDRGEGNQPQHF
TRBJ2-7,TRBD1,once,TRBV5-4,TGTGCCAGCAGCCAAGGGACAGGCCCTTACGAGCAGTACTTC,CASSQGTGPYEQYF
TRBJ1-1,.,.,TRBV5-1,TGCGCCAGCAGCTTGGACCCGGACACTGAAGCTTTCTTT,CASSLDPDTEAFF
TRBJ1-2,.,.,TRBV30,TGTGCCTGGAGCCCAGGGGCGGGCTACACCTTC,CAWSPGAGYTF
TRBJ2-7,TRBD2,few,TRBV4-3,TGCGCCAGCAGCCAAGGCTTTGCTAGCGGGTCTACCTACGAGCAGTACTTC,CASSQGFASGSTYEQYF
TRBJ1-1,.,.,TRBV28,TGTGCCAGCAGCCGGGGTATGACTGAAGCTTTCTTT,CASSRGMTEAFF
TRBJ1-2,.,.,TRBV9,TGTGCCAGCAGCGTAGATGCGTTCGGCAGGGGCGGCTATGGCTACACCTTC,CASSVDAFGRGGYGYTF
TRBJ2-3,.,.,TRBV15,TGTGCCACCAGCAGTTACAACGGGCGGGGTACGCAGTATTTT,CATSSYNGRGTQYF
TRBJ2-2,TRBD1,.,TRBV6-4,TGTGCCAGCAGTAAAAGGACAGGCCCCGGGGAGCTGTTTTTT,CASSKRTGPGELFF
TRBJ2-3,TRBD2,few,TRBV11-3,TGTGCCAGCAGCTCGCGGACTAGCGGGCAGACAGATACGCAGTATTTT,CASSSRTSGQTDTQYF
TRBJ2-1,TRBD2,.,TRBV28,TGTGCCAGCAGTTTTGGCCGCTGGCGTGGGAGGGGCAGATCCAATGAGCAGTTCTTC,CASSFGRWRGRGRSNEQFF
TRBJ2-3,TRBD2,few,TRBV11-2,TGTGCCAGCAGCTTAGGAGGACTAGCGCAGTATTTT,CASSLGGLAQYF
TRBJ1-5,.,few,TRBV27,TGTGCCAGCAGCAGGGTTAGCAATCAGCCCCAGCATTTT,CASSRVSNQPQHF
TRBJ1-1,TRBD1,few,TRBV27,TGTGCCAGCAGTTTACTTCAGGGGGCCACTGAAGCTTTCTTT,CASSLLQGATEAFF
TRBJ1-6,.,.,TRBV7-2,TGTGCCAGCAGACCTCGGGGGGCGCGGTATTCACCCCTCCACTTT,CASRPRGARYSPLHF
TRBJ2-5,.,few,TRBV7-3,TGTGCCAGCAGCACGAACCCGGGAGCAGAGACCCAGTACTTC,CASSTNPGAETQYF
TRBJ2-7,TRBD1,few,TRBV6-6,TGTGCCAGCAGTGACAGGGCCCGCGAGCAGTACTTC,CASSDRAREQYF
TRBJ1-2,TRBD1,.,TRBV30,TGTGCCTGGAGTGTAGGGACAGGCTATGGCTACACCTTC,CAWSVGTGYGYTF
TRBJ2-5,TRBD2,few,TRBV28,TGTGCCAGCAGTATCGGGGGAGGGGAGACCCAGTACTTC,CASSIGGGETQYF
TRBJ2-7,.,.,TRBV7-2,TGTGCCAGCAGCATACAGGGAAGGAGCGAGCAGTACTTC,CASSIQGRSEQYF
TRBJ2-3,.,few,TRBV7-7,TGTGCTAGCAGCTCCAGAGGAGCTGGGGAGAGTGGCACAGATACGCAGTATTTT,CASSSRGAGESGTDTQYF
TRBJ2-3,TRBD1,few,TRBV29-1,TGCAGCGTTGGACAGGGGGTAGGGGATACGCAGTATTTT,CSVGQGVGDTQYF
TRBJ1-2,TRBD1,.,TRBV5-4,TGTGCCAGCACCCCCTTTCCTGAGACAGGGGAAGGCTACACCTTC,CASTPFPETGEGYTF
TRBJ1-1,.,few,TRBV29-1,TGCAGCGTTGAGGGCAGAGCCCTTAGCACTGAAGCTTTCTTT,CSVEGRALSTEAFF
TRBJ2-2,.,.,TRBV5-1,TGCGCCAGCAGCTTGGAAACGGTTGACACCGGGGAGCTGTTTTTT,CASSLETVDTGELFF
TRBJ1-1,TRBD1,.,TRBV5-1,TGCGCCAGCAGACAGGGGGCGGATACTGAAGCTTTCTTT,CASRQGADTEAFF
TRBJ2-5,.,few,TRBV9,TGTGCCAGCAGCGCCTCAACAGGGTTCGTGGAGACCCAGTACTTC,CASSASTGFVETQYF
TRBJ1-1,TRBD1,.,TRBV27,TGTGCCAGCAGTTCCAGGACAGGGTTGTACACTGAAGCTTTCTTT,CASSSRTGLYTEAFF
TRBJ2-7,.,.,TRBV7-2,TGTGCCAGCAGCTACAGGGTCTCCGAGCAGTACTTC,CASSYRVSEQYF
TRBJ1-6,TRBD1,few,TRBV6-6,TGTGCCAGCAGCGACGGACAGGGGGATAATTCACCCCTCCACTTT,CASSDGQGDNSPLHF
TRBJ2-7,.,few,TRBV28,TGTGCCAGCAGTTTATGGGGGCAGGGCTCCTACGAGCAGTACTTC,CASSLWGQGSYEQYF
TRBJ2-7,TRBD2,.,TRBV30,TGTGCCTGGAGGCAGGAGACCGGGACTAGCGGTTACGAGCAGTACTTC,CAWRQETGTSGYEQYF
TRBJ2-1,.,few,TRBV7-9,TGTGCCAGCAGCCATAGACTAGAGCGGCATGAGCAGTTCTTC,CASSHRLERHEQFF
TRBJ2-5,TRBD2,.,TRBV5-4,TGTGCCAGCAGCTTAAGCGGGGGGAGGGAGACCCAGTACTTC,CASSLSGGRETQYF
TRBJ2-3,.,few,TRBV6-6,TGTGCCAGCAGCCGCCTCGGGAGCACAGATACGCAGTATTTT,CASSRLGSTDTQYF
TRBJ1-5,.,.,TRBV19,TGTGCCAGTAGTATTAGTAATCAGCCCCAGCATTTT,CASSISNQPQHF
TRBJ2-1,TRBD2,.,TRBV11-2,TGTGCCAGCAGCTTTATTCTTCGGAGCGGGAACAATGAGCAGTTCTTC,CASSFILRSGNNEQFF
TRBJ1-2,.,.,TRBV4-3,TGCGCCAGCAGCCCCGAGGGTGGGCGGGGCGGTGGCTACACCTTC,CASSPEGGRGGGYTF
TRBJ1-2,TRBD1,.,TRBV5-6,TGTGCCAGCAGCACAGGGGCTGCTCACTATGGCTACACCTTC,CASSTGAAHYGYTF
TRBJ2-4,.,few,TRBV4-3,TGCGCCAGCAGCCAAGTTTGGGCAGGGGGGATCAAAAACATTCAGTACTTC,CASSQVWAGGIKNIQYF
TRBJ1-1,.,few,TRBV15,TGTGCCACCAGCAGAGATTTGGGGGAGGACACTGAAGCTTTCTTT,CATSRDLGEDTEAFF
TRBJ2-4,.,.,TRBV6-5,TGTGCCAGCAGTTACTTCAGTGGCGGCATTCAGTACTTC,CASSYFSGGIQYF
TRBJ2-1,TRBD1,few,TRBV19,TGTGCCAGTAGTACGGACAGGGATGCCTACAATGAGCAGTTCTTC,CASSTDRDAYNEQFF
TRBJ2-1,.,.,TRBV6-6,TGTGCCAGCAGTCGGGCCGGGGATGAGCAGTTCTTC,CASSRAGDEQFF